Given below is one T cell receptor (beta chain) in context. What antigen it recognizes has not been identified. It has no much larger one-base neighbor in the sample; base qualities were not kept. Enrolling through a virtual design, the prospective study's participants ranged in age from roughly 18 to 95 years and lived across more than 20 United States geographic areas. In the prospective study, cohorts were assigned on the basis of participant-reported clinical history obtained from a screening survey and a study questionnaire. Recovered participants in ImmuneRACE Cohort 3 were defined as having two consecutive negative NP/OP PCR tests, clearance from a healthcare professional, or resolution of symptoms. In the prospective study, whole blood, serum and a nasopharyngeal or oropharyngeal swab were collected from each participant by mobile phlebotomists. Prospective study participants could optionally give additional blood draws and questionnaires over a roughly two-month period. Blood samples from the prospective study were shipped frozen or at room temperature prior to DNA extraction.

The record originates from a study of blood T cell repertoires in COVID-19 (dated by TCRdb to 2020 to 2022). With regard to the full study: Samples covering the acute and convalescent phases of COVID-19 were provided by collaborators in the United States, Italy and Spain. The material from the prospective study consisted of cDNA or gDNA derived from T cells, B-cell-depleted T cells, or PBMCs. Deeply sampled blood TCRbeta repertoires from subjects exposed to, actively infected with, or recovered from COVID-19 were included in the dataset. HLA class I and class II types, where available, came from metadata supplied by the sample provider rather than from assay-based typing. The samples were drawn from two sources: the first 160 participants of the ongoing ImmuneRACE study, and 1,000 to 1,500 subjects contributed by 6 global collaborators. A freely available public database, intended as a resource for researchers studying the immune response to SARS-CoV-2, is where the repertoires were released. The sample metadata nearly always contained a de-identified subject ID, COVID-19 status, age in years and sex.

The germline V gene provides CDR1 KGHSH and CDR2 LQKENI. V trim: 2 bases; J trim: 4 bases; unmatched bases: 10. The CDR3 sequence holds 16 residues, the cysteine and phenylalanine included. Just the 48-base CDR3 DNA is kept, in frame starting at base 1. TCRbeta CDR3 regions were amplified from genomic DNA using the immunoSEQ Assay, a bias-controlled multiplex PCR. The source study handled its data this way. The number of nucleated cells in each sample was estimated from the amplification of reference gene primers within the assay. To quantify the absolute abundance of each unique TCRbeta CDR3 rearrangement, sequence reads were collapsed and filtered. For each sample, productive Simpson clonality was calculated by taking the square root of Simpson's diversity index across productive rearrangements. Not all clones reach the TCRdb copy of this immuneACCESS table, which keeps in-frame sequences only. Checked studies attribute under half of the gap to unresolved V genes and leave the rest unexplained. Clonal size and the V and J genes are those of that table, whereas D and trimming came from the DNA. This sample gives about 280,000 clones in total; approximately 85% of them show up just once. Approximately 1% of the sample is taken by the ten largest.

Broad study findings and their caveats: The amount of clinical and demographic metadata varied by source and participant and was provided uncurated.

Sample: PBMCs or T cells enriched from blood (not recorded which). The receptor was derived from a woman aged 30 to 39 who had recovered from COVID-19. Rearrangement joined TRBV18 to TRBJ1-2; 7 central bases correspond to TRBD1. Here is the DNA: TGTGCCAGCTCACCAGAGCAAGGGGGCTCCGGCTATGGCTACACCTTC. Translation gives CASSPEQGGSGYGYTF.